These 7 T cell receptor beta chains were sequenced from one sample in a study of shared clonotypes between healthy human individuals. Clones were sequenced by immunoSEQ multiplex PCR, and TCRdb holds only the in-frame ones, with some missing. This table holds 800,000 or so clones, 96% found once. As defined, naive CD8 cells were CD45RO-negative and positively selected for CCR7, with terminally differentiated effector memory CD45RA+ cells excluded. The material sequenced was naive CD8+ T cells sorted from blood. The receptors come from a man under 40 in good health.

Note on this clone: Because the CDR3's place on the DNA is in doubt, the DNA is left out and the CDR3 is given as listed by TCRdb. This sequence joins TRBV5-6 and TRBJ2-7; the D call of TRBD1 is as the table states it, not checked on the DNA. The CDR3 length equals 16 residues, ends included. In germline, CDR1 is SGHDT, CDR2 YYEEEE. The CDR3 spells CASSVGPGTGWIEEYF.

The V and J genes are TRBV27 and TRBJ2-1, with 10 bases fitting TRBD2. The CDR3 extends over 15 amino acids. The junction had 6 bases not matched to a gene; V was cut back by 7 bases and J by 3 bases. Germline V gene lookup returns CDR1 MNHEY and CDR2 SMNVEV (reference sequence). The CDR3 nucleotides are TGTGCCAGCAACCCCACTAGCGGGAACTACAATGAGCAGTTCTTC. Amino acid sequence: CASNPTSGNYNEQFF.

V is TRBV13 and J is TRBJ2-1; D not certain. This CDR3 comprises 14 residues. Trimming took off 1 base at V and 10 bases at J, with 14 bases between the two ends. CDR1 and CDR2 (germline): PRHDT, FYEKMQ (reference sequence). The DNA of the CDR3 is TGTGCCAGCAGCTTAGAGGGTGAGAGGATAGAGCAGTTCTTC. Translating gives CASSLEGERIEQFF.

V is TRBV5-1 and J is TRBJ2-1; TRBD1 might be the D (5 bases). CDR1 is SGHRS, CDR2 YFSETQ, per germline. Between the trimmed V and J ends, which lost 0 bases and 8 bases, there was a span of 21 bases. The CDR3 totals 17 residues. In DNA form, the CDR3 reads TGCGCCAGCAGCTTGGCCAAAACACAGATAGAAGGGGATGAGCAGTTCTTC. Translation gives CASSLAKTQIEGDEQFF.

The chain links TRBV5-1 to TRBJ2-2, with D uncertain. The CDR3 loop spans 12 amino acids. The germline V gene has CDR1 SGHRS and CDR2 YFSETQ. The V end was cut by 0 bases, the J end by 6 bases, with 3 bases between. In nucleotides, the CDR3 is TGCGCCAGCAGCTTGGAGGCCGGGGAGCTGTTTTTT. Protein sequence: CASSLEAGELFF.

The rearrangement joins TRBV7-6 to TRBJ2-2, with 12 bases lining up with TRBD2. Trimming took 8 bases from V and 7 from J; bases not matched to a gene: 5. This CDR3 is 14 amino acids long. CDR1 and CDR2 (germline): SGHVS, FNYEAQ. CDR3 nucleotides: TGTGCCAGCGCGCCTAGCGGGAGGGACGGGGAGCTGTTTTTT. Protein: CASAPSGRDGELFF.

The chain employs TRBV7-9 and TRBJ1-5; 8 positions match TRBD1. The CDR3 covers 14 residues. Germline CDR1 SEHNR, CDR2 FQNEAQ (reference sequence). V dropped 5 bases and J dropped 6; count of bases not matched to a gene: 6. CDR3 sequence: CASSEGQAGQPQHF. The CDR3 region has the DNA TGTGCCAGCAGCGAGGGACAGGCGGGTCAGCCCCAGCATTTT.